This T cell receptor beta chain was documented in a study of cytomegalovirus exposure and HLA in healthy donors. Clones were read by immunoSEQ multiplex PCR, and TCRdb kept only the in-frame ones, dropping some. This sample carries around 400,000 clones, about nine tenths of them seen once, and the ten largest clones take over 0.75%. Study-wide results and limits: In the 120 validation repertoires, 85% to 95% of cluster scores exceeded 0, per a later analysis. The CMV antigen specificity of a few CMV-associated chains was confirmed through in vitro analysis. The classifier reportedly diagnosed cytomegalovirus status with high specificity and sensitivity. Rare sequences made up most TCRs, while some public TCRs were found in many donors.

This clone came up once. Its target is unknown. The sequenced sample was PBMCs. The receptor's source is a woman between 18 and 29 years old in good health and CMV-seronegative.

The CDR3 reads CASSYSGSYEQYF. Here the CDR3 DNA reads TGTGCCAGCAGTTACTCGGGCAGCTACGAGCAGTACTTC. The chain carries TRBV6-5 and TRBJ2-7, with D unclear. Looked up from germline, CDR1 is MNHEY and CDR2 is SVGAGI. The CDR3 has 13 residues. Between the trimmed V and J ends, which lost 0 bases and 3 bases, there was a span of 6 bases.